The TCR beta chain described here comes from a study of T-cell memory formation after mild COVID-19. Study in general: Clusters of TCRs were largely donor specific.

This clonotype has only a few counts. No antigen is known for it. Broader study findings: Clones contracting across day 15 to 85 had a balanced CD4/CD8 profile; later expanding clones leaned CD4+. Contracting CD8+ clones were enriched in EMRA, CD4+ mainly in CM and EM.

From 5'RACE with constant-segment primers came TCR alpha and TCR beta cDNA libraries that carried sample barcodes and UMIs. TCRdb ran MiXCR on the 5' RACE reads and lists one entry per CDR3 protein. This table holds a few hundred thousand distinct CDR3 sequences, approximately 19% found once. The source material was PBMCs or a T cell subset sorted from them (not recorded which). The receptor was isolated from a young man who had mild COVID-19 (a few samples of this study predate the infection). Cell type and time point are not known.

CDR3 region: CASNLGGNQETQYF. For the CDR3, the DNA is TGTGCCAGCAACTTGGGGGGAAACCAAGAGACCCAGTACTTC. V usage is TRBV12-3 or TRBV12-4 and J usage is TRBJ2-5, with D tentatively TRBD2 (6 bases). The CDR3 length is 14 residues. The V gene lost 7 bases and the J gene lost 0 bases, with 12 bases spanning the gap.